The sequence of this T cell receptor (beta chain) was determined in a study of blood T cells in healthy people across ages. The donors, all healthy, were Caucasians living in Russia, aged 6 to 90. Isolation recovered at least 6.5 million PBMCs from every sample. Only a few counts were recorded for this clonotype. Primers used in a second PCR of roughly 6 to 12 cycles were a sample-barcoded 5' primer and a J-beta primer mix. TCRdb re-derived calls from the 5' RACE reads in MiXCR, one entry per CDR3 protein. Here the sample spans hundreds of thousands of distinct CDR3 sequences, more than 20% being singletons. Separately, the same data were catalogued under a study of T cells of mothers and their children. That report notes: Each mother yielded more than 8 million TCR beta CDR3 reads. Each child yielded 2.5 million to 3 million reads.

The sequenced sample consisted of blood. The clonotype comes from a boy aged 5-17 years in good health.

The CDR3 sequence: CASSQDWEGANIQYF. The CDR3 region has the DNA TGTGCCAGCAGCCAAGATTGGGAGGGGGCAAACATTCAGTACTTC. The rearrangement joins TRBV4-2 to TRBJ2-4, with D possibly called TRBD1 or TRBD2 (7 bases each). The CDR3 is 15 amino acids. The V end lost 0 bases, the J end lost 6 bases, and 12 bases lay between the germline ends. Germline V gene data show CDR1 as LGHNA and CDR2 as YNFKEQ.